This TCR beta chain was identified during a study of blood T cell repertoires in COVID-19. As for the study in general: Spain, Italy and the United States supplied samples that represented acute and convalescent COVID-19. PBMCs, B-cell-depleted T cells, or T cells provided the cDNA or gDNA that made up the material.

Methods used by the authors: How many nucleated cells were present was estimated from reference gene primer amplification. Data came from immunoSEQ multiplex PCR; TCRdb stores just in-frame clones and leaves some out. V, J and clone size are taken as reported in that table, and D and trimming were inferred from the DNA itself. The sample has approximately 290,000 clones, about 89% seen once. There are 12 residues in the CDR3. In germline, CDR1 is GTSNPN, CDR2 SVGIG (reference sequence). V dropped 4 bases and J dropped 3 bases, with 9 bases sitting between them. The sequenced sample was peripheral blood. This receptor was taken from a man younger than 40 with acute or convalescent COVID-19. The rearrangement uses TRBV30 and TRBJ1-1; TRBD1 might be the D (5 bases). In DNA form, the CDR3 reads TGTGCCTGGAAGGGGATGGACACTGAAGCTTTCTTT. It yields the protein CAWKGMDTEAFF.